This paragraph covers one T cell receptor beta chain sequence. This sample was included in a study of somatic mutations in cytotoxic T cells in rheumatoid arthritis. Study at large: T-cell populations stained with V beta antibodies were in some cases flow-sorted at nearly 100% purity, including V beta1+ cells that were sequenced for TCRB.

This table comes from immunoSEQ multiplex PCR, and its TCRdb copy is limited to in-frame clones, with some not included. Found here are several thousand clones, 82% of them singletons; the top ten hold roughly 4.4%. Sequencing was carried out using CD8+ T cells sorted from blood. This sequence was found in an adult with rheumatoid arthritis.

The CDR3 coding sequence is TGTGCCAGCAGCCCAGGGTATGGCTACACCTTC. This encodes CASSPGYGYTF. This sequence joins TRBV7-6 and TRBJ1-2; TRBD1 is a possible D gene (5 bases). V was clipped by 5 bases and J by 5 bases, with 6 bases between them. Germline lookup yields CDR1 SGHVS and CDR2 FNYEAQ. CDR3 size: 11 residues.